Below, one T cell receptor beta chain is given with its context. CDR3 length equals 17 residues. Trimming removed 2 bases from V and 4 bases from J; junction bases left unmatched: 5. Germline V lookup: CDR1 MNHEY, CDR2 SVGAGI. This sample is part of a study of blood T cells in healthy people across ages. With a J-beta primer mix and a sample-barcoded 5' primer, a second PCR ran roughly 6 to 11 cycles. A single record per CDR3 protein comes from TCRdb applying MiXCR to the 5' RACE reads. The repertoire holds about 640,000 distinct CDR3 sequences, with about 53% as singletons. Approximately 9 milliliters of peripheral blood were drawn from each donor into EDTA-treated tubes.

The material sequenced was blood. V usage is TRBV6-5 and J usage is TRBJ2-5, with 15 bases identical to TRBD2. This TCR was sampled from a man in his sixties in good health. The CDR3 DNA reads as TGTGCCAGCAGTTACGTTCGGACTAGCGGGGGGGGAGAGACCCAGTACTTC. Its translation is CASSYVRTSGGGETQYF.